This TCR beta chain was recorded in a study of prognosis after radiotherapy for stage I lung cancer. Overall study: There were 14 to 15 patients with newly diagnosed primary stage I lung tumors and several patients with oligometastatic NSCLC after surgical resection of the primary tumor. The study deemed all of its non-small cell lung cancer patients medically inoperable. Study-wide results and caveats: Counted unique TCR clones declined after stereotactic body radiation therapy (median about 9,700 versus 6,500). In patients with versus without metastases, TRBV and TRBJ gene usage reportedly differed.

At least ten counts were recorded for this clonotype. The antigen is undetermined. A read error may produce the germline difference seen at one junction end. CDR3 of TCR beta was amplified from genomic DNA via a two-round multiplex PCR. With primers specific to each TRBV and TRBJ gene, the first-round PCR was performed. MiXCR, applied by TCRdb to the multiplex PCR reads, yields one record per CDR3 protein. The repertoire includes roughly 27,000 distinct CDR3 sequences, 46% of them detected once, and 15% sits in the top ten. This material consisted of PBMCs, taken before or after stereotactic body radiation therapy (not recorded which). The clonotype was recovered from a donor aged 50 or older with non-small cell lung cancer.

The CDR3 nucleotides are TGTGCCAGCAGTTTAGACGGAGGGAAGCATCAGCCCCAGCATTTT. Amino acids: CASSLDGGKHQPQHF. The rearrangement joins TRBV7-9 to TRBJ1-5; D is unclear. CDR3 size: 15 residues. Germline assignment: CDR1 SEHNR and CDR2 FQNEAQ (reference sequence).